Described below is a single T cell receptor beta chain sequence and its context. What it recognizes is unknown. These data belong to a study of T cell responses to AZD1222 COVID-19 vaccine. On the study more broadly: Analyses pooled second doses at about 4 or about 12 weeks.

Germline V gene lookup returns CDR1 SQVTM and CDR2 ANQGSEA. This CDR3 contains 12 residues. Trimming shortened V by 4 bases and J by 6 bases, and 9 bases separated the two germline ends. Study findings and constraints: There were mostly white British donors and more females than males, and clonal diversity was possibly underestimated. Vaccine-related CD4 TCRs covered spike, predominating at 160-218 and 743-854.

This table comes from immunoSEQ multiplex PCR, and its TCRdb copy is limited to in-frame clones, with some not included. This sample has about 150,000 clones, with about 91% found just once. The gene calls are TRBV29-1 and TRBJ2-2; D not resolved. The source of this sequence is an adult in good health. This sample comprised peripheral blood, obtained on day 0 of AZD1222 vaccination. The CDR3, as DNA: TGCAGCGTTGGCGCCCACTCCGGGGAGCTGTTTTTT. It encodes CSVGAHSGELFF.